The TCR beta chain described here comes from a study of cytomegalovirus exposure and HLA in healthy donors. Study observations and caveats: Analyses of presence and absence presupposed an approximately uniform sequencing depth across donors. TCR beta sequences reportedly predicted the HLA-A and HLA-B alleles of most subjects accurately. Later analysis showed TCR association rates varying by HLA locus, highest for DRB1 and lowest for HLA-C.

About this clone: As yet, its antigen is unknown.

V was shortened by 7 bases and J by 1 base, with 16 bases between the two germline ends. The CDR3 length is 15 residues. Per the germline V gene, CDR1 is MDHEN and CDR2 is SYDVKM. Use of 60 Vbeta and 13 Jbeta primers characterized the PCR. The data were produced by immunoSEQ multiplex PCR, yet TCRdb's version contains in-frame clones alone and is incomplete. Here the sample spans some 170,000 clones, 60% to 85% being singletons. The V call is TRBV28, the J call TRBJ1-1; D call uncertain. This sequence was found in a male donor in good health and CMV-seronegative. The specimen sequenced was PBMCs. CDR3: CASTFWRFSNTEAFF. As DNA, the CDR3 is TGTGCCAGCACCTTCTGGAGGTTCTCGAACACTGAAGCTTTCTTT.